A single sample gave rise to the 7 T cell receptor beta chains below, sequenced in a study of breast tumors, draining lymph nodes, adjacent tissues. In TCRdb, the multiplex PCR reads were re-called with MiXCR into one record per CDR3 protein. Altogether about 200,000 distinct CDR3 sequences are present, around 34% being singletons, with the ten largest covering approximately 3.6%. Samples came from axillary lymph nodes draining the breast cancer. Sequenced sample: axillary lymph node tissue. The receptors here all came from a female donor with breast cancer. Some clones in this sample may be carry-over from other donors' samples.

This clonotype appeared many times. The J gene is TRBJ1-6, the V gene TRBV7-6; the D is unclear. CDR3 length equals 13 residues. V dropped 2 bases and J dropped 10 bases, with 9 bases sitting between them. Germline V CDR1 and CDR2: SGHVS, FNYEAQ. The CDR3 DNA reads as TGTGCCAGCAGCTTACTCCTTGGGTCACCCCTCCACTTT. As protein: CASSLLLGSPLHF.

Concerning this clonotype: A read error may produce the germline difference seen at one junction end. The chain is built from TRBV19 and TRBJ2-7; D uncertain. This CDR3 has 14 residues. Germline V gene lookup returns CDR1 LNHDA and CDR2 SQIVND (reference sequence). DNA for the CDR3: TGTGCCAGTAGTATGTCGGCGGTTAACTACGAACAGTACTTC. It codes for CASSMSAVNYEQYF.

This clonotype was seen a single time. The CDR3 does not close with the conserved phenylalanine or tryptophan, likely indicating a read error. The chain is built from TRBV7-3 and TRBJ2-7; the match to TRBD1 covers 8 bases. CDR3 size: 14 residues. CDR1 SGHTA and CDR2 FQGTGA come from the germline V gene. With V trimmed by 1 base and J by 7 bases, 6 bases remained unmatched. DNA of the CDR3: TGTGCCAGCAGCTTAAAGCAGGGGGCGAGGGAGCAGTACCAC. It specifies CASSLKQGAREQYH.

The chain combines TRBV12-3 or TRBV12-4 with TRBJ2-4; unclear D gene. This CDR3 comprises 14 residues. V lost 5 bases, J lost 0 bases, and 8 bases lay in between. The CDR3, as DNA: TGTGCCAGCAGTACCACCGTAGCCAAAAACATTCAGTACTTC. Amino acid sequence: CASSTTVAKNIQYF.

This clonotype was recorded many times. This chain uses TRBV5-1 with TRBJ2-3, with 8 bases fitting TRBD2. CDR1 is SGHRS, CDR2 YFSETQ, per germline. The CDR3 loop spans 15 amino acids. V shed 3 bases, J shed 2 bases, and the junction held 5 bases outside the gene matches. The CDR3 nucleotides are TGCGCCAGCAGCTGGGCGGGAGGCCTCACAGATACGCAGTATTTT. The encoded protein is CASSWAGGLTDTQYF. Based on the CDR3 plus reference TRBV5-1 and TRBJ2-3, the full variable domain is KAGVTQTPRYLIKTRGQQVTLSCSPISGHRSVSWYQQTPGQGLQFLFEYFSETQRNKGNFPGRFSGRQFSNSRSEMNVSTLELGDSALYLCASSWAGGLTDTQYFGPGTRLTVL.

The chain carries TRBV7-2 and TRBJ2-1; 11 nucleotides agree with TRBD2. Trimming removed 5 bases from V and 3 bases from J; junction bases left unmatched: 6. Germline CDR1 reads SGHTA; CDR2 reads FQGNSA. The CDR3 extends over 16 amino acids. The CDR3 DNA reads as TGTGCCAGCAGCCCCTGGGGACTAGCGGACTACAATGAGCAGTTCTTC. This gives the protein CASSPWGLADYNEQFF.

V is TRBV20-1 and J is TRBJ2-1; TRBD2 might be the D (5 bases). Germline values: CDR1 DFQATT, CDR2 SNEGSKA (reference sequence). The length of the CDR3 is 15 residues. V was trimmed by 0 bases and J by 10 bases, leaving 19 bases between them. CDR3 residues: CSARDKDWPPREQFF. CDR3 DNA sequence: TGCAGTGCTAGAGATAAGGACTGGCCTCCACGGGAGCAGTTCTTC.